The clone carrying this T cell receptor beta chain came up many times. The source of the sample is a study of T cells of healthy individuals. TCRdb re-called the 5' RACE reads through MiXCR, storing one row per CDR3 protein. The sample has tens of thousands of distinct CDR3 sequences; 14% to 15% are singletons. Germline CDR1 reads SQVTM; CDR2 reads ANQGSEA. The CDR3 loop spans 12 amino acids. Trimming removed 5 bases from V and 4 bases from J; junction bases left unmatched: 3. The chain links TRBV29-1 to TRBJ1-1; 8 bases are a match to TRBD1. This receptor was identified in a human donor in good health. The CDR3 region is CSVWTGSTEAFF. CDR3 DNA sequence: TGCAGCGTTTGGACAGGGAGCACTGAAGCTTTCTTT. The whole variable domain, filled in from reference TRBV29-1 and TRBJ1-1, reads SAVISQKPSRDICQRGTSLTIQCQVDSQVTMMFWYRQQPGQSLTLIATANQGSEATYESGFVIDKFPISRPNLTFSTLTVSNMSPEDSSIYLCSVWTGSTEAFFGQGTRLTVV.